This T cell receptor (beta chain) was found in a study of blood T cell repertoires in COVID-19. Background on the study: In each case, the material was cDNA or gDNA derived from T cells, B-cell-depleted T cells, or PBMCs.

This clone was detected once. Under the authors' procedure: Amplifying reference gene primers gave estimates of nucleated cell counts. Only in-frame clones appear in the TCRdb table, and some are missing; sequencing was by immunoSEQ multiplex PCR. Clone size and the V and J calls come from that table; the DNA yielded D and trimming. The sample has some 260,000 clones, roughly four fifths seen once. CDR3 size: 15 residues. Per germline, CDR1 LNHDA and CDR2 SQIVND (reference sequence). V was clipped by 7 bases and J by 6 bases; unmatched bases: 10. The specimen sequenced was PBMCs or T cells enriched from blood (not recorded which). The gene calls are TRBV19 and TRBJ1-5; 9 bases match TRBD1. The receptor's source is a man aged 25 to 40 with acute COVID-19. CDR3 in DNA: TGTGCCAGTACCCTAACAGGGGGCTGGGGTCAGCCCCAGCATTTT. Protein: CASTLTGGWGQPQHF.